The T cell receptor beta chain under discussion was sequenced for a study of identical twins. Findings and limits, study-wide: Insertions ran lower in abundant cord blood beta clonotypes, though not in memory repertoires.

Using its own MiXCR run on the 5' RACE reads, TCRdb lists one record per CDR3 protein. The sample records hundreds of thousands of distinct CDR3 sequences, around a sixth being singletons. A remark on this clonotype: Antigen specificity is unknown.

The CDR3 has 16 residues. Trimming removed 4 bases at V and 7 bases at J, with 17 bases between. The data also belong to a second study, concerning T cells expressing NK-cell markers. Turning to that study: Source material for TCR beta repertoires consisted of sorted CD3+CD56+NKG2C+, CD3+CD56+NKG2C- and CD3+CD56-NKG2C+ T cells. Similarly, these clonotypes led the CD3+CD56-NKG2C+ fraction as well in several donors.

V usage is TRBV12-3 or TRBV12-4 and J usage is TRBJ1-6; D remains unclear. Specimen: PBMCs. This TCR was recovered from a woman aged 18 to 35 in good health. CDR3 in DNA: TGTGCCAGCAGTTACGCCCGGACGGCAGCGAATTCACCCCTCCACTTT. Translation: CASSYARTAANSPLHF.